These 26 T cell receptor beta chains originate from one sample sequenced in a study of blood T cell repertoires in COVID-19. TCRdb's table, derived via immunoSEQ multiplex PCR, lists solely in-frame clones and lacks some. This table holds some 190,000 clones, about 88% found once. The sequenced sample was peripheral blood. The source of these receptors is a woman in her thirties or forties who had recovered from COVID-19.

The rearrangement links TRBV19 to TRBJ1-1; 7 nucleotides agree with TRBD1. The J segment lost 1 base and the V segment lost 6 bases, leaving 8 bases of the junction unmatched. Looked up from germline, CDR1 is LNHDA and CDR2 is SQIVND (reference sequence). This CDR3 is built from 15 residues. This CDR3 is CASREQGPGNTEAFF. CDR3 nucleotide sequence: TGTGCCAGTAGGGAACAGGGGCCAGGGAACACTGAAGCTTTCTTT.

The DNA for the CDR3 is TGTGCCAGCAGTACCGGGACAGTACATGGCTACACCTTC. Its translation is CASSTGTVHGYTF. The chain couples TRBV27 to TRBJ1-2; 7 bases fit TRBD1. Trimming cost V 5 bases and J 6 bases; bases outside gene matches: 6. Germline V gene sequence: CDR1 MNHEY, CDR2 SMNVEV (reference sequence). The CDR3 runs 13 residues.

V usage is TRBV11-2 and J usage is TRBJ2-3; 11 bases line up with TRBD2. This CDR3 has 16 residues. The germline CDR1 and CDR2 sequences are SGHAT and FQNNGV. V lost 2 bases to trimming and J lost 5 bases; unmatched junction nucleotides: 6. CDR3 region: CASSLKLAGVIDTQYF. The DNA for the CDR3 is TGTGCCAGCAGCTTAAAACTAGCGGGAGTGATAGATACGCAGTATTTT.

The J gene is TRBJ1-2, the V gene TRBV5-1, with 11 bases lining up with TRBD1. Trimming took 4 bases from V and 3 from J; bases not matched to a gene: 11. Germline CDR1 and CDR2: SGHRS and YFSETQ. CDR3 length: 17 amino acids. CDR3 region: CASSGRDRGNFDYGYTF. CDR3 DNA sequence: TGCGCCAGCAGCGGAAGGGACAGGGGGAACTTCGACTATGGCTACACCTTC.

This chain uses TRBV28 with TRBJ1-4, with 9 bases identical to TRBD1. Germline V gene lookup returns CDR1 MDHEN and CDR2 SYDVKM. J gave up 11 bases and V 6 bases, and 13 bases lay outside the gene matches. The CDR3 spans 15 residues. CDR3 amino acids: CASSPTGGGMAKLFF. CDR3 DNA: TGTGCCAGCAGCCCCACAGGGGGCGGTATGGCCAAACTGTTTTTT.

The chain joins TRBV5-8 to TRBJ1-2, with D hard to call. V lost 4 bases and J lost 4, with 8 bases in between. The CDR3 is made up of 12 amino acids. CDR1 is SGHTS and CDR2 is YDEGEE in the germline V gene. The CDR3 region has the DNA TGTGCCAGCAGCAACAGTGGCTATGGCTACACCTTC. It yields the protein CASSNSGYGYTF.

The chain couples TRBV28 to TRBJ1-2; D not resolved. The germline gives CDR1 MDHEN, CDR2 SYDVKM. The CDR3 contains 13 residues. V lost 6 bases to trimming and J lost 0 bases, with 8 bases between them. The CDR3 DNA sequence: TGTGCCAGCAGCGAACAGACTAACTATGGCTACACCTTC. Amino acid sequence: CASSEQTNYGYTF.

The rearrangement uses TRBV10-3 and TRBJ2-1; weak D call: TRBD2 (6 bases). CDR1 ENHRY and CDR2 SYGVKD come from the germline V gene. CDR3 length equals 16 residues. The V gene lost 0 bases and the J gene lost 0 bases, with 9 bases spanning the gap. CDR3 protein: CAISESYGSSYNEQFF. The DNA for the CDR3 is TGTGCCATCAGTGAGTCTTACGGGAGCTCCTACAATGAGCAGTTCTTC.

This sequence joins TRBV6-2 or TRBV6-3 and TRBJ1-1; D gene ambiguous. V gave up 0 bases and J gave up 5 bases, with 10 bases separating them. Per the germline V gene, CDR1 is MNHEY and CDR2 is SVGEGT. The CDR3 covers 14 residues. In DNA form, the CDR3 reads TGTGCCAGCAGTTACTCGACGAGGCGGACTGAAGCTTTCTTT. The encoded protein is CASSYSTRRTEAFF.

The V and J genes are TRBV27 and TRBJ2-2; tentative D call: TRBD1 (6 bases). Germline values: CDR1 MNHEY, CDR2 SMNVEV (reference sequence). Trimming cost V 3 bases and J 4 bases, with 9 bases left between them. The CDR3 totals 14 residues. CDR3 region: CASSLGAGTGELFF. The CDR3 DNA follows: TGTGCCAGCAGTTTGGGGGCGGGCACCGGGGAGCTGTTTTTT.

The CDR3 region has the DNA TGTGCCACCAGACAGGGGGCGGGTGGCTACACCTTC. Its protein is CATRQGAGGYTF. J is TRBJ1-2 and V is TRBV15; 9 bases align to TRBD1. Trimming at V came to 6 bases and at J to 7 bases, leaving 3 bases not matched to a gene. Germline values: CDR1 LNHNV, CDR2 YYDKDF (reference sequence). The CDR3 extends over 12 amino acids.

This CDR3 reads CASSYWTSGSEQYF. CDR3 nucleotide sequence: TGTGCCAGCAGCTACTGGACTAGCGGGAGCGAGCAGTACTTC. This chain connects TRBV11-2 to TRBJ2-7; 13 bases match TRBD2. V lost 4 bases, J lost 6 bases, and 3 bases stayed unmatched. The CDR3 totals 14 residues. Looked up from germline, CDR1 is SGHAT and CDR2 is FQNNGV.

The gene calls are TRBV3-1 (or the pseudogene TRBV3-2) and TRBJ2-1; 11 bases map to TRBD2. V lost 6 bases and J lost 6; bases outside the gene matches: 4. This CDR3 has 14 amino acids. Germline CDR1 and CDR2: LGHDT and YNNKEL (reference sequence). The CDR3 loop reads CASRLAGAGNEQFF. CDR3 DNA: TGTGCCAGCAGACTAGCGGGAGCGGGCAATGAGCAGTTCTTC.

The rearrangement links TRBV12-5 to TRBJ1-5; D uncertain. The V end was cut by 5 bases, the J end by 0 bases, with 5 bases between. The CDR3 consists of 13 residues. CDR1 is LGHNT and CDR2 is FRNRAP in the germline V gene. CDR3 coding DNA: TGTGCTAGTGGTCTCTATAGCAATCAGCCCCAGCATTTT. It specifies CASGLYSNQPQHF. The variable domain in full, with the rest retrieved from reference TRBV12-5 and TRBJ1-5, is DARVTQTPRHKVTEMGQEVTMRCQPILGHNTVFWYRQTMMQGLELLAYFRNRAPLDDSGMPKDRFSAEMPDATLATLKIQPSEPRDSAVYFCASGLYSNQPQHFGDGTRLSIL.

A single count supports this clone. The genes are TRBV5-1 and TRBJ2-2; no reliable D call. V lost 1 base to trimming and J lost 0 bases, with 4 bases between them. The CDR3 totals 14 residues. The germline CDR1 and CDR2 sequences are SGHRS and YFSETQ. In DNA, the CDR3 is TGCGCCAGCAGCTTGAATACGAACACCGGGGAGCTGTTTTTT. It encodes CASSLNTNTGELFF.

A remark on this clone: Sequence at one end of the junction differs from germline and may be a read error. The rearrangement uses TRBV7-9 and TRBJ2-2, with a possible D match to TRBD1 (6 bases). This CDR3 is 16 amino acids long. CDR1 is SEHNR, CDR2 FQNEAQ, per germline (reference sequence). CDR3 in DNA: TGTGCCAGCAGCCCGGGACAAGCAGATCCCGCCGGAGAGCTGTTTTTT. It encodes CASSPGQADPAGELFF.

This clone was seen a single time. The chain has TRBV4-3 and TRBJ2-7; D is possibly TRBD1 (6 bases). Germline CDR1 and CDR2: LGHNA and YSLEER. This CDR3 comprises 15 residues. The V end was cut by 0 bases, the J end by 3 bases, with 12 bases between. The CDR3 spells CASSQEAQGNYEQYF. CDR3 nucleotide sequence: TGCGCCAGCAGCCAAGAGGCTCAGGGGAACTACGAGCAGTACTTC.

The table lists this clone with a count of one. The CDR3 DNA sequence: TGCGCCAGCAGATCTGGGACAGGGGAAGGGAGCACTGAAGCTTTCTTT. Amino acids: CASRSGTGEGSTEAFF. The rearrangement links TRBV5-1 to TRBJ1-1; 10 bases are a match to TRBD1. Germline CDR1 and CDR2: SGHRS and YFSETQ. CDR3 length equals 16 residues. The junction had 11 bases not matched to a gene; V was cut back by 5 bases and J by 4 bases.

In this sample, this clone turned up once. CDR3 DNA sequence: TGTGCCAGAAGCTTAGGGGTAAGGTCGGACAGGGGGAAGAACACTGAAGCTTTCTTT. Translating gives CARSLGVRSDRGKNTEAFF. The chain is built from TRBV7-5 and TRBJ1-1; the table assigns TRBD1, which was not confirmed against the DNA. TRBV7-5 is flagged as a pseudogene. The CDR3 runs 19 residues.

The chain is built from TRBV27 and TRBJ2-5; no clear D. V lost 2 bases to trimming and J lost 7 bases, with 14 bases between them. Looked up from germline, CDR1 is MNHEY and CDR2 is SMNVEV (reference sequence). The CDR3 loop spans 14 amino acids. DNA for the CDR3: TGTGCCAGCAGTTTAGGCGGAACGTCGGGGACCCAGTACTTC. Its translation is CASSLGGTSGTQYF.

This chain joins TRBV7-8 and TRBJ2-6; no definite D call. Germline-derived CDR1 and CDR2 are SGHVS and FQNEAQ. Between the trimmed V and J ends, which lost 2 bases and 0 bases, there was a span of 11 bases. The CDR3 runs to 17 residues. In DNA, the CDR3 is TGTGCCAGCAGCTTATCCCGATGGCTCTCTGGGGCCAACGTCCTGACTTTC. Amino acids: CASSLSRWLSGANVLTF.

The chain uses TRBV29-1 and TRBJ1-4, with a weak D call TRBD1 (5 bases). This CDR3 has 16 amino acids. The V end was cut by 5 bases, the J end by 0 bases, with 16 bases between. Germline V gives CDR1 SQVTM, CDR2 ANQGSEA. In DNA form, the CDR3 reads TGCAGCGTTCCCCGTTATGACAGCTCAACTAATGAAAAACTGTTTTTT. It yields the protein CSVPRYDSSTNEKLFF.

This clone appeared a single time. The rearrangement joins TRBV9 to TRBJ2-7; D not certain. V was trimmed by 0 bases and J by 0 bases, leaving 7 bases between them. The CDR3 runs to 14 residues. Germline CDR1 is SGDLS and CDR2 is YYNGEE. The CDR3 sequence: CASSVDGSSYEQYF. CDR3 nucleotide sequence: TGTGCCAGCAGCGTAGATGGCAGCTCCTACGAGCAGTACTTC. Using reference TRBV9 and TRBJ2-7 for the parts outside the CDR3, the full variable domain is DSGVTQTPKHLITATGQRVTLRCSPRSGDLSVYWYQQSLDQGLQFLIQYYNGEERAKGNILERFSAQQFPDLHSELNLSSLELGDSALYFCASSVDGSSYEQYFGPGTRLTVT.

The chain's CDR3 is CASSWDRNVSYEQYF. CDR3 bases: TGCGCCAGCAGTTGGGACAGAAACGTCTCCTACGAGCAGTACTTC. The V and J genes are TRBV5-1 and TRBJ2-7; 7 nucleotides agree with TRBD1. Germline values: CDR1 SGHRS, CDR2 YFSETQ. V dropped 5 bases and J dropped 0; count of bases not matched to a gene: 8. The CDR3 is 15 amino acids.

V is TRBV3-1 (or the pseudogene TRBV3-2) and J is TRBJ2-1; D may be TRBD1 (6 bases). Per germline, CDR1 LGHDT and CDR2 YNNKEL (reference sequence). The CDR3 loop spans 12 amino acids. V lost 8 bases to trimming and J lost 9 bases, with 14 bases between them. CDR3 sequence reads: CASGQLTGEQFF. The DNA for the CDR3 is TGTGCCAGCGGACAGCTCACCGGTGAGCAGTTCTTC.

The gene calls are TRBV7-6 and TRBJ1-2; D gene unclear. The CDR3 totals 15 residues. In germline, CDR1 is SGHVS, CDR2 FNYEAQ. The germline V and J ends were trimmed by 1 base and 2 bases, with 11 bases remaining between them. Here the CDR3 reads CASSLGPGLNYGYTF. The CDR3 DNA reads TGTGCCAGCAGCTTAGGTCCAGGTTTAAACTATGGCTACACCTTC.